This paragraph reports one TCR beta chain. The antigen remains undetermined. At one end, the junction sequence differs from germline, possibly due to a read error. The CDR3 contains 14 residues. Per germline, CDR1 SGDLS and CDR2 YYNGEE. The data are from a study of CD8+CD57+ T cells in acquired aplastic anemia. The study profiled TCR beta VDJ and CDR3 using genomic DNA as template. TCRdb re-derived calls from the reads in MiXCR, one entry per CDR3 protein. The sample holds 160,000 or so distinct CDR3 sequences, around 47% seen once. Patients chosen for sequencing had shown CD8+CD57+ cell expansion by flow cytometry. Among the patients, none had received any therapy at the time of blood sampling. Findings and caveats of the study: Overlapping CD8+ CDR3 repertoires of patients and controls contained under 35 shared sequences. CD8+ Simpson's diversity did not differ significantly between patients and controls.

The receptor was isolated from a human donor with aplastic anemia. The chain uses TRBV9 and TRBJ2-2; 9 positions agree with TRBD2. Specimen: sorted CD4+, CD8+, or CD8+CD57+ T cells (not recorded which) from PBMCs. CDR3 sequence reads: CASSVTSGTEELFF. The CDR3 nucleotides are TGTGCCAGCAGCGTGACTAGCGGCACCGAGGAGCTGTTTTTC.